Listed here are 24 T cell receptor beta chains from one sample, sequenced in a study of control samples from healthy donors and cancer patients. The data were produced by immunoSEQ multiplex PCR, yet TCRdb's version contains in-frame clones alone and is incomplete. Of fewer than 500,000 clones in the sample, 90% are singletons; the top ten hold just under 6.5%. The sample was PBMCs. These receptor sequences come from a man aged 40-55 years with head and neck cancer.

The chain couples TRBV10-1 to TRBJ2-2, with D unclear. This CDR3 region has 14 residues. CDR1 WNHNN and CDR2 SYGVQD come from the germline V gene (reference sequence). The V end lost 3 bases, the J end lost 1 base, and 6 bases lay between the germline ends. The DNA for the CDR3 is TGCGCCAGCAGTGACCAAAAGAACACCGGGGAGCTGTTTTTT. Translation: CASSDQKNTGELFF.

The table lists this clone with a count of one. The J gene is TRBJ2-3, the V gene TRBV6-2 or TRBV6-3, with unresolved D. CDR1 is MNHEY and CDR2 is SVGEGT in the germline V gene. Trimming stripped 2 bases from V and 6 bases from J, with 9 bases between. The length of the CDR3 is 13 residues. CDR3 region: CASSYGNADTQYF. CDR3 nucleotides: TGTGCCAGCAGTTACGGGAACGCGGATACGCAGTATTTT.

The chain recombines TRBV2 with TRBJ2-7; 8 nucleotides align to TRBD1. V was clipped by 5 bases and J by 0 bases; unmatched bases: 15. Per germline, CDR1 SNHLY and CDR2 FYNNEI. This CDR3 comprises 18 residues. CDR3 amino acids: CASSISRDRWPSSYEQYF. CDR3 bases: TGTGCCAGCAGTATATCCCGGGACAGGTGGCCGAGCTCCTACGAGCAGTACTTC. Full variable domain (remainder filled in from reference TRBV2 and TRBJ2-7): EPEVTQTPSHQVTQMGQEVILRCVPISNHLYFYWYRQILGQKVEFLVSFYNNEISEKSEIFDDQFSVERPDGSNFTLKIRSTKLEDSAMYFCASSISRDRWPSSYEQYFGPGTRLTVT.

The chain carries TRBV6-5 and TRBJ1-6; D unresolved. The germline gives CDR1 MNHEY, CDR2 SVGAGI. The length of the CDR3 is 12 residues. The V gene lost 6 bases and the J gene lost 10 bases, with 10 bases spanning the gap. The CDR3 loop reads CASRLPESPLHF. The CDR3 DNA reads as TGTGCCAGCAGACTGCCAGAATCACCCCTCCACTTT.

This chain connects TRBV29-1 to TRBJ2-7; TRBD2 is a possible D gene (6 bases). V lost 6 bases, J lost 6 bases, and 12 bases lay in between. Germline V gene sequence: CDR1 SQVTM, CDR2 ANQGSEA. This CDR3 is built from 11 residues. The CDR3 spells CSVLGGGEQYF. In DNA form, the CDR3 reads TGCAGCGTCCTTGGGGGAGGCGAGCAGTACTTC.

CDR3 sequence: CASSRIAGETYEQFF. In nucleotides, the CDR3 is TGTGCCAGCAGCCGTATAGCGGGAGAGACATATGAGCAGTTCTTC. The chain couples TRBV3-1 (or the pseudogene TRBV3-2) to TRBJ2-1, with 9 nucleotides matching TRBD2. In germline, CDR1 is LGHDT, CDR2 YNNKEL (reference sequence). V trimming: 4 bases; J trimming: 8 bases; junction bases outside the gene matches: 9. This CDR3 region has 15 residues.

About this clone itself: This same CDR3 is encoded by further DNA sequences in the sample. The chain is built from TRBV12-3 or TRBV12-4 and TRBJ2-7; maybe TRBD1 (6 bases). V dropped 5 bases and J dropped 3 bases, with 8 bases sitting between them. CDR3 length: 12 amino acids. The CDR3, as DNA: TGTGCCAGCAGTCCGGACAGCTACGAGCAGTACTTC. It is translated as CASSPDSYEQYF.

The genes are TRBV6-2 or TRBV6-3 and TRBJ2-7, with D possibly being TRBD1 or TRBD2 (5 bases each). There are 14 residues in the CDR3. V lost 0 bases and J 4 bases, leaving 10 bases between the germline ends. The germline V gene has CDR1 MNHEY and CDR2 SVGEGT. CDR3 protein: CASSYSTGRYEQYF. Written as DNA, the CDR3 is TGTGCCAGCAGTTACTCGACGGGGCGGTACGAGCAGTACTTC.

The chain employs TRBV28 and TRBJ1-1; D remains ambiguous. Deletions cut 5 bases from V and 8 bases from J, with 12 bases between. The germline gives CDR1 MDHEN, CDR2 SYDVKM. The CDR3 runs to 12 residues. CDR3 sequence reads: CASSHPSLEAFF. The CDR3, as DNA: TGTGCCAGCAGTCACCCCTCCCTGGAAGCTTTCTTT.

This clone was detected only once. V and J are TRBV11-3 and TRBJ2-1; D is tentatively TRBD1 or TRBD2 (7 bases each). From germline, CDR1 is SGHNT and CDR2 YENEEA. The CDR3 spans 17 residues. With 0 bases removed from V and 1 base from J, the gap between germline ends came to 13 bases. In nucleotides, the CDR3 is TGTGCCAGCAGCTTAGATCAGGGGGGGAGTTCCTACAATGAGCAGTTCTTC. This gives the protein CASSLDQGGSSYNEQFF.

The chain combines TRBV20-1 with TRBJ2-1; D unclear. V was shortened by 3 bases and J by 3 bases, with 0 bases between the two germline ends. The V gene's germline CDR1 is DFQATT and CDR2 SNEGSKA (reference sequence). This CDR3 has 10 residues. This CDR3 is CSASYNEQFF. The CDR3 nucleotides are TGCAGTGCTAGCTACAATGAGCAGTTCTTC.

With regard to this clone: This CDR3 is also generated by other DNA sequences in the sample. The chain carries TRBV10-3 and TRBJ2-1; 7 bases fit TRBD2. The CDR3 consists of 14 residues. V was pared by 1 base and J by 8 bases, with 5 bases of the junction left unmatched. Germline V gene data show CDR1 as ENHRY and CDR2 as SYGVKD. The CDR3 protein is CAISELGGWDEQFF. The CDR3 DNA sequence: TGTGCCATCAGTGAGTTGGGGGGGTGGGATGAGCAGTTCTTC.

The chain combines TRBV4-1 with TRBJ2-3; D possibly uses TRBD1 or TRBD2 (6 bases each). The V gene lost 5 bases and the J gene lost 3 bases, with 18 bases spanning the gap. The CDR3 covers 16 residues. Germline values: CDR1 MGHRA, CDR2 YSYEKL. CDR3 nucleotide sequence: TGCGCCAGCAGCTACGGGGGATCCAGGGGTACAGATACGCAGTATTTT. Translating gives CASSYGGSRGTDTQYF.

V is TRBV10-3 and J is TRBJ2-1; D gene uncertain. Trimming took off 3 bases at V and 0 bases at J, with 9 bases between the two ends. In germline, CDR1 is ENHRY, CDR2 SYGVKD. The length of the CDR3 is 15 residues. The DNA for the CDR3 is TGTGCCATCAGTGAAGTGGGTAGCTCCTACAATGAGCAGTTCTTC. It codes for CAISEVGSSYNEQFF.

This sequence joins TRBV14 and TRBJ1-2, with D possibly TRBD1 on 6 matching bases. CDR3 length equals 15 residues. The V end lost 0 bases, the J end lost 1 base, and 9 bases lay between the germline ends. The V gene's germline CDR1 is SGHDN and CDR2 FVKESK. CDR3 protein: CASSQDTDSNYGYTF. The CDR3 DNA is TGTGCCAGCAGCCAAGATACGGACAGTAACTATGGCTACACCTTC.

The V gene is TRBV6-1, the J gene TRBJ1-5; 7 bases map to TRBD1. This CDR3 is built from 12 residues. V gave up 0 bases and J gave up 16 bases; unmatched junction bases: 6. Germline V gene data show CDR1 as MNHNS and CDR2 as SASEGT. This CDR3 is CASSEADRPLHF. Written as DNA, the CDR3 is TGTGCCAGCAGTGAAGCGGACAGGCCTCTACATTTT.

CDR3 region: CATSDFARVVGETQYF. The CDR3 nucleotides are TGTGCCACCAGTGATTTTGCCAGGGTAGTAGGAGAGACCCAGTACTTC. This chain uses TRBV24-1 with TRBJ2-5; possible D gene TRBD1, 5 bases. The CDR3 runs 16 residues. Germline V lookup: CDR1 KGHDR, CDR2 SFDVKD. The V gene lost 1 base and the J gene lost 4 bases, with 15 bases spanning the gap.

The chain is built from TRBV28 and TRBJ1-1, with D possibly matching TRBD1 (5 bases). The CDR3 length is 17 residues. Germline CDR1 is MDHEN and CDR2 is SYDVKM. Trimming took off 5 bases at V and 2 bases at J, with 21 bases between the two ends. The CDR3 DNA is TGTGCCAGCAGTCCGGGGGTGGTGGGGCAGCTTAACACTGAAGCTTTCTTT. As protein: CASSPGVVGQLNTEAFF. The variable domain in full, with the rest retrieved from reference TRBV28 and TRBJ1-1, is DVKVTQSSRYLVKRTGEKVFLECVQDMDHENMFWYRQDPGLGLRLIYFSYDVKMKEKGDIPEGYSVSREKKERFSLILESASTNQTSMYLCASSPGVVGQLNTEAFFGQGTRLTVV.

The chain recombines TRBV10-3 with TRBJ1-1; D remains ambiguous. Germline V gene lookup returns CDR1 ENHRY and CDR2 SYGVKD. The V end lost 3 bases, the J end lost 1 base, and 6 bases lay between the germline ends. This CDR3 region has 13 residues. CDR3 DNA sequence: TGTGCCATCAGTGAACCAGGGAACACTGAAGCTTTCTTT. Protein product: CAISEPGNTEAFF.

The rearrangement joins TRBV28 to TRBJ1-5, with D maybe TRBD1 (6 bases). CDR3 length equals 15 residues. Germline lookup yields CDR1 MDHEN and CDR2 SYDVKM. Trimming shortened V by 7 bases and J by 2 bases, and 15 bases separated the two germline ends. The CDR3 coding sequence is TGTGCCAGCACCCTAGGGGGGCGGGGCAATCAGCCCCAGCATTTT. Protein sequence: CASTLGGRGNQPQHF.

The CDR3 bases are TGTGCCAGCAGTTTCGATCCCAAGTATGCCATGAACACTGAAGCTTTCTTT. Translated, it gives CASSFDPKYAMNTEAFF. The rearrangement uses TRBV28 and TRBJ1-1; D remains unclear. Germline-derived CDR1 and CDR2 are MDHEN and SYDVKM. V was clipped by 3 bases and J by 0 bases, with 17 bases between them. The CDR3 contains 17 residues. The full variable domain, in which reference TRBV28 and TRBJ1-1 provide the parts outside the CDR3, is DVKVTQSSRYLVKRTGEKVFLECVQDMDHENMFWYRQDPGLGLRLIYFSYDVKMKEKGDIPEGYSVSREKKERFSLILESASTNQTSMYLCASSFDPKYAMNTEAFFGQGTRLTVV.

The J gene is TRBJ2-3, the V gene TRBV28; 9 positions match TRBD2. Germline lookup yields CDR1 MDHEN and CDR2 SYDVKM. This CDR3 contains 15 residues. The V segment lost 6 bases and the J segment 2 bases; nucleotides outside the gene matches: 6. The CDR3: CASRVAGVNTDTQYF. The CDR3 bases are TGTGCCAGCAGGGTAGCGGGGGTGAACACAGATACGCAGTATTTT.

This chain links TRBV19 with TRBJ1-1; no firm D call. The V and J ends lost 7 bases and 1 base respectively, with 13 bases between them. Per the germline V gene, CDR1 is LNHDA and CDR2 is SQIVND (reference sequence). The CDR3 has 14 residues. The DNA of the CDR3 is TGTGCCAGTACCCGCATGCGGGCGAACACTGAAGCTTTCTTT. This codes for CASTRMRANTEAFF. Drawing the rest from reference TRBV19 and TRBJ1-1, the complete variable domain is DGGITQSPKYLFRKEGQNVTLSCEQNLNHDAMYWYRQDPGQGLRLIYYSQIVNDFQKGDIAEGYSVSREKKESFPLTVTSAQKNPTAFYLCASTRMRANTEAFFGQGTRLTVV.

This clone appeared a single time. The rearrangement joins TRBV6-2 or TRBV6-3 to TRBJ1-4; possible D gene TRBD1, 5 bases. CDR1 is MNHEY, CDR2 SVGEGT, per germline. The ends were cut back, 2 bases at V and 6 bases at J, with 13 bases in the middle. This CDR3 is 15 amino acids long. This CDR3 reads CASSYAGAGYEKLFF. The CDR3 nucleotides read TGTGCCAGCAGTTACGCTGGGGCAGGGTATGAAAAACTGTTTTTT.